This T cell receptor (beta chain) derives from a study of blood T cell repertoires in COVID-19. TCRdb's copy holds only in-frame clones and misses some; the assay was immunoSEQ multiplex PCR. This sample has 250,000 to 350,000 clones; around 85% occur once, and the top ten carry about 1.6%. Germline V gene data show CDR1 as MNHEY and CDR2 as SVGAGI. V was shortened by 8 bases and J by 2 bases, with 9 bases between the two germline ends. This CDR3 is built from 12 residues. The sample taken for sequencing was peripheral blood. The rearrangement uses TRBV6-5 and TRBJ1-1; D remains unclear. The receptor was derived from a human donor with COVID-19, enrolled during active disease. The donor label of this sample is uncertain. CDR3 DNA sequence: TGTGCCAGCGCCGGGGATAACACTGAAGCTTTCTTT. This sequence encodes CASAGDNTEAFF.